A selection of T cell receptor beta chains follows, all from one sample in a study of regulatory T cells in long-lasting Graves disease. One entry per CDR3 protein, called by TCRdb with MiXCR from the multiplex PCR reads. The table shows approximately 400,000 distinct CDR3 sequences, with 15% to 19% occurring only once. The input for sequencing was peripheral blood mononuclear cells (PBMCs), taken at new diagnosis, from a patient treated with antithyroid drugs. Receptors were obtained from a female donor with Graves disease. Each CDR3 is given with its conserved first and last residue. The order of the fields is D gene, CDR3 length, clone size, J gene, V gene, CDR3 protein, CDR3 DNA. D genes are given only for firm matches. Some rows mark clone size as missing; the rest say once, few, many or name a class of expanded clone.

-,11,-,TRBJ1-1,TRBV29-1,CSVEVGTEAFF,TGCAGCGTTGAAGTTGGGACTGAAGCTTTCTTT
TRBD1,18,many,TRBJ2-5,TRBV4-1,CASSHYRGPQSLIQTQYF,TGCGCCAGCAGCCACTACAGGGGGCCGCAGTCCTTAATACAGACCCAGTACTTC
TRBD1,17,few,TRBJ1-5,TRBV7-9,CASSLGGGGQGNQPQHF,TGTGCCAGCAGCTTAGGGGGAGGGGGACAGGGAAATCAGCCCCAGCATTTT
-,15,-,TRBJ1-3,TRBV12-5,CASGPSRTLGNTIYF,TGTGCTAGTGGTCCTAGCCGGACACTAGGAAACACCATATATTTT
-,14,many,TRBJ1-1,TRBV3-1,CASSQGYMNTEAFF,TGTGCCAGCAGCCAGGGCTATATGAACACTGAAGCTTTCTTT
-,14,-,TRBJ1-2,TRBV19,CASSPPGRGSGYTF,TGTGCCAGTAGTCCCCCAGGCAGGGGCTCTGGCTACACCTTC
-,14,many,TRBJ2-2,TRBV2,CASRDRSNTGELFF,TGTGCCAGCAGGGACAGATCGAACACCGGGGAGCTGTTTTTT
TRBD2,15,many,TRBJ2-1,TRBV3-1,CASSPRTSGGAEQFF,TGTGCCAGCAGCCCACGGACTAGCGGGGGGGCTGAGCAGTTCTTC
TRBD1,12,few,TRBJ1-4,TRBV10-3,CAIGQGAEKLFF,TGTGCCATCGGCCAGGGGGCAGAAAAACTGTTTTTT
-,14,-,TRBJ2-7,TRBV7-2,CASSLEPDLYEQYF,TGTGCCAGCAGCTTGGAGCCAGACCTCTACGAGCAGTACTTC
TRBD2,19,many,TRBJ2-5,TRBV20-1,CSARDFMASLAGGPETQYF,TGCAGTGCTAGAGATTTCATGGCGTCTCTAGCGGGAGGGCCAGAGACCCAGTACTTC
-,13,-,TRBJ1-2,TRBV5-4,CASRPNREYGYTF,TGTGCCAGCAGACCCAACAGGGAGTATGGCTACACCTTC
-,13,few,TRBJ1-5,TRBV15,CATSIRGNQPQHF,TGTGCCACCAGTATCAGGGGCAATCAGCCCCAGCATTTT
TRBD1,17,many,TRBJ1-2,TRBV6-5,CASSYWDRTVKDYGYTF,TGTGCCAGCAGTTACTGGGACAGGACCGTTAAGGACTATGGCTACACCTTC
-,12,many,TRBJ2-1,TRBV11-2,CASSLVGVEQFF,TGTGCCAGCAGCTTAGTAGGGGTAGAGCAGTTCTTC
-,15,few,TRBJ1-1,TRBV11-2,CASSPSGRMNTEAFF,TGTGCCAGCAGCCCGTCGGGACGGATGAACACTGAAGCTTTCTTT
-,14,many,TRBJ2-2,TRBV15,CATSRGGNTGELFF,TGTGCCACCAGCAGAGGGGGGAACACCGGGGAGCTGTTTTTT
-,12,many,TRBJ1-1,TRBV20-1,CSGGGLNTEAFF,TGCAGTGGGGGGGGCCTCAACACTGAAGCTTTCTTT
-,14,-,TRBJ1-1,TRBV6-1,CASSRGVAGTEAFF,TGTGCCAGCAGTAGGGGTGTCGCTGGCACTGAAGCTTTCTTT
-,15,many,TRBJ1-1,TRBV30,CAWSALGALNTEAFF,TGTGCCTGGAGTGCCCTGGGGGCCCTGAACACTGAAGCTTTCTTT
-,14,many,TRBJ1-2,TRBV4-1,CASSNGHSPDGYTF,TGCGCCAGCAGCAACGGGCACTCTCCGGATGGCTACACCTTC
-,14,-,TRBJ2-2,TRBV6-1,CASLNYLNTGELFF,TGTGCCAGCTTGAACTACCTGAACACCGGGGAGCTGTTTTTT
-,15,few,TRBJ2-5,TRBV19,CASTPLRDFRETQYF,TGTGCCAGTACCCCCTTGCGGGATTTCCGAGAGACCCAGTACTTC
TRBD2,15,many,TRBJ2-3,TRBV19,CASSWRERFRDTQYF,TGTGCCAGTAGTTGGCGGGAGAGGTTCAGAGATACGCAGTATTTT
TRBD2,14,-,TRBJ2-3,TRBV7-9,CASSSGLASDTQYF,TGTGCCAGCAGCTCGGGACTAGCGTCGGATACGCAGTATTTT
-,15,many,TRBJ1-2,TRBV12-3/TRBV12-4,CASSNHRESNYGYTF,TGTGCCAGCAGTAACCACAGGGAATCTAACTATGGCTACACCTTC
-,15,many,TRBJ1-4,TRBV6-5,CASSYLARANEKLFF,TGTGCCAGCAGTTACTTGGCGCGGGCTAATGAAAAACTGTTTTTT
-,14,-,TRBJ2-7,TRBV12-3/TRBV12-4,CASSLVVGSYEQYF,TGTGCCAGCAGTTTAGTGGTGGGCTCCTACGAGCAGTACTTC
-,16,many,TRBJ2-5,TRBV4-3,CASSHVTGGFVETQYF,TGCGCCAGCAGCCATGTTACAGGAGGCTTTGTGGAGACCCAGTACTTC
-,16,-,TRBJ1-4,TRBV30,CAWNHIQGIGNEKLFF,TGTGCCTGGAATCATATTCAGGGTATTGGGAATGAAAAACTGTTTTTT
-,17,-,TRBJ2-4,TRBV20-1,CSASGLIGGGDQNIQYF,TGCAGTGCTAGTGGGTTGATTGGAGGGGGGGACCAAAACATTCAGTACTTC
-,15,many,TRBJ1-1,TRBV28,CASSPSTITYTEAFF,TGTGCCAGCAGTCCTTCCACCATAACTTACACTGAAGCTTTCTTT
TRBD2,16,many,TRBJ2-5,TRBV5-5,CASSLEGLAGGETQYF,TGTGCCAGCAGCTTGGAGGGACTAGCGGGAGGTGAGACCCAGTACTTC
TRBD1,17,many,TRBJ2-7,TRBV28,CASSLRQYGTDSYEQYF,TGTGCCAGCAGTTTACGCCAGTATGGGACAGACTCCTACGAGCAGTACTTC
-,15,many,TRBJ2-2,TRBV7-2,CASSPNRVPYGELFF,TGTGCCAGCAGCCCAAACAGGGTTCCCTACGGGGAGCTGTTTTTT
-,17,many,TRBJ2-1,TRBV20-1,CSARESPGRGFVNEQFF,TGCAGTGCTAGAGAGTCCCCAGGGAGGGGGTTTGTGAATGAGCAGTTCTTC
-,10,-,TRBJ2-1,TRBV30,CAWTHGSQFF,TGTGCCTGGACTCACGGGAGTCAGTTCTTC
TRBD1,14,few,TRBJ2-5,TRBV12-3/TRBV12-4,CASTRGTGQETQYF,TGTGCCAGCACCCGCGGGACAGGCCAAGAGACCCAGTACTTC
TRBD2,18,many,TRBJ2-1,TRBV7-9,CASSFPRLTSGEYNEQFF,TGTGCCAGCAGCTTCCCACGTTTGACTAGCGGTGAATACAATGAGCAGTTCTTC
-,16,many,TRBJ1-2,TRBV4-2,CASSPGMGREGYGYTF,TGTGCCAGCAGCCCGGGGATGGGCAGGGAAGGCTATGGCTACACCTTC
-,13,many,TRBJ1-5,TRBV20-1,CSARAASWQPQHF,TGCAGTGCTAGAGCCGCCTCGTGGCAGCCCCAGCATTTT
-,14,many,TRBJ2-1,TRBV7-2,CASSVKGGHNEQFF,TGTGCCAGCAGCGTTAAGGGCGGGCACAATGAGCAGTTCTTC
-,14,-,TRBJ2-5,TRBV12-3/TRBV12-4,CASSFLGRGETQYF,TGTGCCAGCAGCTTTCTGGGGCGCGGGGAGACCCAGTACTTC
-,15,few,TRBJ1-2,TRBV24-1,CATSEAGYPEYGYTF,TGTGCCACCAGTGAAGCAGGGTATCCCGAATATGGCTACACCTTC